Listed below are T cell receptor beta chains from one sample, sequenced in a study of blood T cells in healthy people across ages. TCRdb reprocessed the 5' RACE reads with MiXCR, giving one entry per CDR3 protein. The data hold about 620,000 distinct CDR3 sequences, with roughly 21% observed a single time. Material for sequencing was blood. These receptors originate from a man in his 70s in good health. The CDR3 runs from the conserved cysteine through the conserved F or W.

J: TRBJ2-7; V: TRBV7-2; CDR3: CASSSAGTGYYEQYF
J: TRBJ2-3; V: TRBV7-3; CDR3: CASSGESGSGTDTQYF
J: TRBJ2-7; V: TRBV5-1; CDR3: CASSLVVAGEYEQYF
J: TRBJ2-7; V: TRBV7-2; CDR3: CASSLAGPRSSYEQYF
J: .; V: TRBV20-1; CDR3: CSAQHGTGTYEQYF
J: TRBJ1-1; V: TRBV5-1; CDR3: CASSLGGTPVNTEAFF
J: TRBJ2-1; V: TRBV3-1; CDR3: CASSQSSGTGSYNEQFF
J: TRBJ2-3; V: TRBV3-1; CDR3: CASSQDLTSGRDTQYF
J: .; V: TRBV5-5; CDR3: CASSLAGQLRSNEQFF
J: TRBJ1-5; V: TRBV4-3; CDR3: CASSQDWAGNQPQHF
J: TRBJ2-1; V: TRBV4-1; CDR3: CASTPLAGSRSYNEQFF
J: .; V: TRBV4-1; CDR3: CASSQDREALSPYEQYF
J: .; V: TRBV7-9; CDR3: CASSLDPGLLGFYEQYF
J: .; V: TRBV6-2/TRBV6-3; CDR3: CASRIRVYSIDEQFF
J: TRBJ2-7; V: TRBV20-1; CDR3: CSARDLRTATYEQYF
J: TRBJ2-5; V: TRBV6-1; CDR3: CATEGHFGETQYF
J: .; V: TRBV9; CDR3: CASSVGDSRRLYNEQFF
J: TRBJ2-7; V: TRBV6-2/TRBV6-3; CDR3: CASRDSPDYEQYF
J: TRBJ2-4; V: TRBV6-2/TRBV6-3; CDR3: CASSHPKNIQYF
J: TRBJ2-2; V: TRBV3-1; CDR3: CASSRTSGSGTGELFF
J: TRBJ2-7; V: TRBV12-3/TRBV12-4; CDR3: CASSFRGRWREQYF
J: TRBJ1-1; V: TRBV3-1; CDR3: CASSQDGGSNTEAFF